These 23 T cell receptor beta chains were sequenced from one sample in a study of blood T cell repertoires in COVID-19. Profiling relied on immunoSEQ multiplex PCR, and the TCRdb table lists in-frame clones only, not all of them. Found here are 100,000 to 150,000 clones, over 75% of them singletons; the top ten hold approximately 6.6%. The sequenced material came from peripheral blood. These receptor sequences come from a man older than 75 with active or convalescent COVID-19.

This sequence joins TRBV5-4 and TRBJ1-6; the D gene is possibly TRBD1 (6 bases). CDR1 is SGHNT, CDR2 YYREEE, per germline (reference sequence). The CDR3 is 16 residues long. The ends were cut back, 0 bases at V and 5 bases at J, with 12 bases in the middle. The CDR3 coding sequence is TGTGCCAGCAGCTTGGGCACAGGGTTAGATAATTCACCCCTCCACTTT. This sequence encodes CASSLGTGLDNSPLHF.

V and J are TRBV28 and TRBJ2-6, with 8 bases fitting TRBD1. Germline CDR1 is MDHEN and CDR2 is SYDVKM. The CDR3 totals 18 residues. The J segment lost 0 bases and the V segment lost 1 base, leaving 5 bases of the junction unmatched. This chain's CDR3 is CASSLFQGALSGANVLTF. The CDR3 bases are TGTGCCAGCAGTTTATTCCAGGGGGCCCTCTCTGGGGCCAACGTCCTGACTTTC. Looking up the rest from reference TRBV28 and TRBJ2-6 gives the full variable domain: DVKVTQSSRYLVKRTGEKVFLECVQDMDHENMFWYRQDPGLGLRLIYFSYDVKMKEKGDIPEGYSVSREKKERFSLILESASTNQTSMYLCASSLFQGALSGANVLTFGAGSRLTVL.

The V gene is TRBV4-3, the J gene TRBJ2-7; 8 bases map to TRBD1. With V trimmed by 0 bases and J by 3 bases, 4 bases remained unmatched. The CDR3 has 15 residues. Germline CDR1 reads LGHNA; CDR2 reads YSLEER. CDR3 bases: TGCGCCAGCAGCCAAGAAGCACAGGGGGGCTACGAGCAGTACTTC. This translates into CASSQEAQGGYEQYF.

The V and J genes are TRBV15 and TRBJ2-5, with D tentatively TRBD2 (6 bases). Trimming pared 5 bases from V and 1 base from J, leaving 23 bases between. This CDR3 comprises 18 residues. Germline V gives CDR1 LNHNV, CDR2 YYDKDF (reference sequence). CDR3 region: CATSPHYQLANGQETQYF. The DNA for the CDR3 is TGTGCCACCAGCCCACACTACCAACTAGCTAACGGCCAAGAGACCCAGTACTTC.

This chain uses TRBV7-7 with TRBJ2-5, with D tentatively TRBD1 (5 bases). Germline CDR1 reads SSHAT; CDR2 reads FNYEAQ (reference sequence). V was cut by 0 bases and J by 5 bases, with 13 bases left in between. The CDR3 is made up of 15 amino acids. In nucleotides, the CDR3 is TGTGCCAGCAGCTTAGCGAGGCAGGGTCGGGAGACCCAGTACTTC. Translation gives CASSLARQGRETQYF.

V gene TRBV9 combines with J gene TRBJ1-3; 9 bases are a match to TRBD1. Per germline, CDR1 SGDLS and CDR2 YYNGEE. CDR3 length: 17 amino acids. The J segment lost 0 bases and the V segment lost 3 bases, leaving 7 bases of the junction unmatched. The CDR3 DNA is TGTGCCAGCAGCGCCGCCGGGACAGGGAGCTCTGGAAACACCATATATTTT. Protein: CASSAAGTGSSGNTIYF.

The chain carries TRBV5-6 and TRBJ2-2, with D maybe TRBD1 (5 bases). Germline V gene data show CDR1 as SGHDT and CDR2 as YYEEEE. CDR3 size: 16 residues. The ends were cut back, 0 bases at V and 1 base at J, with 10 bases in the middle. The CDR3: CASSLGSGQNTGELFF. DNA for the CDR3: TGTGCCAGCAGCTTGGGATCAGGGCAGAACACCGGGGAGCTGTTTTTT.

V gene TRBV7-7 combines with J gene TRBJ2-5; 10 nucleotides line up with TRBD2. CDR3 length: 16 amino acids. Trimming cost V 1 base and J 4 bases; bases outside gene matches: 6. Germline V lookup: CDR1 SSHAT, CDR2 FNYEAQ (reference sequence). CDR3 sequence reads: CASSLGASGRGETQYF. CDR3 nucleotide sequence: TGTGCCAGCAGCTTAGGGGCTAGCGGGAGAGGAGAGACCCAGTACTTC.

The chain links TRBV30 to TRBJ2-2; 7 nucleotides align to TRBD2. V was pared by 4 bases and J by 2 bases, with 4 bases of the junction left unmatched. This CDR3 comprises 14 residues. The germline V gene encodes CDR1 GTSNPN and CDR2 SVGIG (reference sequence). The CDR3 loop is CAWKAGLNTGELFF. CDR3 nucleotide sequence: TGTGCCTGGAAAGCGGGGCTCAACACCGGGGAGCTGTTTTTT.

The rearrangement links TRBV9 to TRBJ2-1; D not certain. Per germline, CDR1 SGDLS and CDR2 YYNGEE. V was pared by 4 bases and J by 5 bases, with 10 bases between. This CDR3 has 13 amino acids. CDR3 sequence (DNA): TGTGCCAGCAGCCTAGACATTCACAATGAGCAGTTCTTC. Translation: CASSLDIHNEQFF.

This clone was picked up many times. This chain links TRBV18 with TRBJ1-1; D is uncertain. The CDR3 is made up of 15 amino acids. V shed 5 bases and J shed 1 base, with 14 bases lying between them. Germline V lookup: CDR1 KGHSH, CDR2 LQKENI. CDR3 protein: CASSSWQSENTEAFF. DNA of the CDR3: TGTGCCAGCTCATCGTGGCAGTCAGAGAACACTGAAGCTTTCTTT.

V is TRBV11-3 and J is TRBJ2-5; 7 bases agree with TRBD2. The CDR3 runs to 15 residues. Trimming removed 6 bases from V and 3 bases from J; junction bases left unmatched: 10. CDR1 and CDR2 from the germline V gene are SGHNT and YENEEA. The CDR3 bases are TGTGCCAGCAGTAGCGGACTAAGCGGGGAAGAGACCCAGTACTTC. It yields the protein CASSSGLSGEETQYF.

The chain is built from TRBV3-1 (or the pseudogene TRBV3-2) and TRBJ2-2; TRBD2 aligns across 9 bases. Germline V gene sequence: CDR1 LGHDT, CDR2 YNNKEL (reference sequence). This CDR3 contains 15 residues. The V gene end was trimmed by 10 bases and the J gene end by 3 bases; junction bases not matched to a gene: 9. The CDR3, as DNA: TGTGCCACCCGCGGGGGGGGCTCGTACACCGGGGAGCTGTTTTTT. Translated: CATRGGGSYTGELFF.

The chain couples TRBV20-1 to TRBJ1-2, with D possibly being TRBD1 (6 bases). This CDR3 contains 14 residues. The germline V and J ends were trimmed by 3 bases and 8 bases, with 19 bases remaining between them. The V gene's germline CDR1 is DFQATT and CDR2 SNEGSKA (reference sequence). CDR3 protein: CSASDITGREGYTF. CDR3 coding DNA: TGCAGTGCTAGTGATATCACAGGGAGGGAGGGCTACACCTTC.

V is TRBV15 and J is TRBJ2-3, with 10 bases fitting TRBD2. The CDR3 has 16 amino acids. Germline V gene sequence: CDR1 LNHNV, CDR2 YYDKDF (reference sequence). V lost 1 base, J lost 2 bases, and 3 bases stayed unmatched. CDR3 protein: CATSRGTSGSTDTQYF. For the CDR3, the DNA is TGTGCCACCAGCAGAGGGACTAGCGGATCCACAGATACGCAGTATTTT.

This clone was seen only once. The chain recombines TRBV20-1 with TRBJ1-2; no definite D call. Per germline, CDR1 DFQATT and CDR2 SNEGSKA (reference sequence). CDR3 length: 10 amino acids. V lost 6 bases and J lost 7, with 9 bases in between. CDR3 amino acids: CSAPLGGYTF. CDR3 DNA: TGCAGTGCCCCTCTCGGTGGCTACACCTTC.

The chain has TRBV19 and TRBJ1-2; 11 bases fit TRBD1. This CDR3 has 15 amino acids. Germline V gives CDR1 LNHDA, CDR2 SQIVND (reference sequence). With V trimmed by 6 bases and J by 7 bases, 10 bases remained unmatched. This CDR3 is CASRPPDRGRVGYTF. DNA of the CDR3: TGTGCCAGTAGGCCTCCGGACAGGGGGCGCGTTGGCTACACCTTC.

The table lists this clone with many counts. As DNA, the CDR3 is TGCGCCAGCAGCCAAGAAAACCCCAGGGGTGGCTACACCTTC. This sequence encodes CASSQENPRGGYTF. The rearrangement uses TRBV4-3 and TRBJ1-2, with D perhaps TRBD1 (6 bases). The CDR3 runs to 14 residues. V gave up 0 bases and J gave up 7 bases, with 12 bases separating them. Per germline, CDR1 LGHNA and CDR2 YSLEER.

CDR3 nucleotide sequence: TGTGCCAGCAGTCTGACGTCGACCGGGGGCTACACCTTC. Amino acid sequence: CASSLTSTGGYTF. J is TRBJ1-2 and V is TRBV28, with unresolved D. Between the trimmed V and J ends, which lost 5 bases and 8 bases, there was a span of 15 bases. Germline V gives CDR1 MDHEN, CDR2 SYDVKM. The CDR3 consists of 13 residues.

J is TRBJ1-2 and V is TRBV27; D remains unclear. Trimming removed 4 bases from V and 4 bases from J, with 10 bases in between. CDR3 length equals 13 residues. Germline V CDR1 and CDR2: MNHEY, SMNVEV (reference sequence). The CDR3 nucleotides are TGTGCCAGCAGTTCGGGGAAGGGCTATGGCTACACCTTC. Its protein product is CASSSGKGYGYTF.

This chain joins TRBV19 and TRBJ2-5, with 15 positions matching TRBD2. Germline V gene data show CDR1 as LNHDA and CDR2 as SQIVND (reference sequence). There are 16 residues in the CDR3. J was trimmed by 4 bases and V by 4 bases; bases with no gene match: 4. Written as DNA, the CDR3 is TGTGCCAGTAGTACTCCGGGACTAGCGGGAGGAGAGACCCAGTACTTC. Translation gives CASSTPGLAGGETQYF. Based on the CDR3 plus reference TRBV19 and TRBJ2-5, the full variable domain is DGGITQSPKYLFRKEGQNVTLSCEQNLNHDAMYWYRQDPGQGLRLIYYSQIVNDFQKGDIAEGYSVSREKKESFPLTVTSAQKNPTAFYLCASSTPGLAGGETQYFGPGTRLLVL.

The gene calls are TRBV7-2 and TRBJ1-1; D remains unclear. Germline V gene lookup returns CDR1 SGHTA and CDR2 FQGNSA. Trimming left V 3 bases short and J 3 bases short, with 5 bases between. The CDR3 spans 12 residues. The CDR3 nucleotides read TGTGCCAGCAGCTTCCGGGACACTGAAGCTTTCTTT. As protein: CASSFRDTEAFF.

This clone was seen more than once but under ten times. CDR3 DNA: TGTGCCACAAAAGACAGGGTGGCTTCTGAAGCTTTCTTT. Its protein product is CATKDRVASEAFF. This chain uses TRBV15 with TRBJ1-1; 7 nucleotides line up with TRBD1. The CDR3 spans 13 residues. V was clipped by 9 bases and J by 6 bases; unmatched bases: 10. Germline CDR1 reads LNHNV; CDR2 reads YYDKDF (reference sequence).